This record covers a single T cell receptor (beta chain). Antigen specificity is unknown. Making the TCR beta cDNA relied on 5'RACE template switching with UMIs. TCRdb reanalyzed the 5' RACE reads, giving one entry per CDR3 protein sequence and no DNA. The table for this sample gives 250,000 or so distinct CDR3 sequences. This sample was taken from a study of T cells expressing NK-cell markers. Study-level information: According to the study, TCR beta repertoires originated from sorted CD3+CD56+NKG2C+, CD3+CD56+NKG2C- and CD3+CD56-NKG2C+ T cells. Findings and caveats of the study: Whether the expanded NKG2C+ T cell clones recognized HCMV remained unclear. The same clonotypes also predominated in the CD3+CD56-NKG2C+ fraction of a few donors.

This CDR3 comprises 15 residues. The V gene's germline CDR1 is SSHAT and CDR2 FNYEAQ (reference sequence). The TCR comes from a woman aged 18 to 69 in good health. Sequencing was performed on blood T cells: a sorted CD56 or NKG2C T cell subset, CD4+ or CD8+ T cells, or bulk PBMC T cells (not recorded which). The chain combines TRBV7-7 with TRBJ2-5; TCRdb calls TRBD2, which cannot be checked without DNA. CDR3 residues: CASSLAGRDRETQYF. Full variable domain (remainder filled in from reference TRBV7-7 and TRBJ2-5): GAGVSQSPRYKVTKRGQDVTLRCDPISSHATLYWYQQALGQGPEFLTYFNYEAQPDKSGLPSDRFSAERPEGSISTLTIQRTEQRDSAMYRCASSLAGRDRETQYFGPGTRLLVL.